These 15 T cell receptor beta chains were all obtained from the same sample, sequenced in a study of cytomegalovirus exposure and HLA in healthy donors. The PCR contained 60 Vbeta and 13 Jbeta primers. Repertoires were generated with immunoSEQ multiplex PCR, while TCRdb's copy carries only in-frame clones and drops some. This sample carries about 130,000 clones, 80% to 85% of them seen once, and the ten largest clones take around 1%. Input material: PBMCs. These receptors all come from a woman in her twenties or thirties in good health and CMV-seronegative.

The genes are TRBV30 and TRBJ2-3, with 7 bases that match TRBD2. The V gene's germline CDR1 is GTSNPN and CDR2 SVGIG (reference sequence). With V trimmed by 6 bases and J by 2 bases, 5 bases remained unmatched. The CDR3 runs 13 residues. The CDR3 loop reads CACLAGDTDTQYF. DNA of the CDR3: TGTGCCTGCCTGGCGGGGGACACAGATACGCAGTATTTT.

V gene TRBV5-1 combines with J gene TRBJ2-1; TRBD2 aligns across 11 bases. The V gene's germline CDR1 is SGHRS and CDR2 YFSETQ. This CDR3 contains 14 residues. With 2 bases clipped from V and 6 bases from J, the junction kept 1 base outside the gene matches. The CDR3 protein is CASSFTSGGNEQFF. For the CDR3, the DNA is TGCGCCAGCAGCTTTACTAGCGGGGGCAATGAGCAGTTCTTC.

The gene calls are TRBV2 and TRBJ1-2; 8 positions agree with TRBD1. CDR3 size: 20 residues. The trim removed 8 bases at V and 8 bases at J, leaving 31 bases unmatched. Looked up from germline, CDR1 is SNHLY and CDR2 is FYNNEI. CDR3 bases: TGTGCCAGCTTCTGGGACCGAGACAGGGGTATGAACAACCCCAACGGAGGCTACACCTTC. As protein: CASFWDRDRGMNNPNGGYTF.

The chain uses TRBV7-9 and TRBJ1-6; no reliable D call. Trimming left V 4 bases short and J 4 bases short, with 11 bases between. The CDR3 totals 15 residues. From germline, CDR1 is SEHNR and CDR2 FQNEAQ (reference sequence). The chain's CDR3 is CASSSRGEYNSPLHF. CDR3 in DNA: TGTGCCAGCAGCTCCCGGGGAGAATATAATTCACCCCTCCACTTT.

This clone was detected only a few times. The genes are TRBV30 and TRBJ1-5; 7 bases map to TRBD1. Germline V gene data show CDR1 as GTSNPN and CDR2 as SVGIG (reference sequence). The CDR3 covers 13 residues. Losses at the gene ends were 5 bases for V and 3 bases for J; bases not matched to a gene: 4. In DNA form, the CDR3 reads TGTGCCTGGGCACAGGGGTTCAATCAGCCCCAGCATTTT. Its protein is CAWAQGFNQPQHF.

This clone was counted a single time. The V and J genes are TRBV28 and TRBJ2-3; D is possibly TRBD1 (7 bases). The V end was cut by 7 bases, the J end by 6 bases, with 20 bases between. The CDR3 spans 15 residues. Germline values: CDR1 MDHEN, CDR2 SYDVKM. The CDR3 region is CASKTGRRVTDTQYF. The CDR3, as DNA: TGTGCCAGCAAGACAGGGAGGAGGGTCACGGATACGCAGTATTTT.

This chain joins TRBV7-9 and TRBJ2-1; the D gene is possibly TRBD1 (6 bases). The CDR3 contains 15 residues. V lost 0 bases and J lost 9, with 15 bases in between. The V gene's germline CDR1 is SEHNR and CDR2 FQNEAQ (reference sequence). CDR3 protein: CASSLAGIRGSEQFF. The CDR3 coding sequence is TGTGCCAGCAGCTTAGCGGGGATAAGGGGGAGTGAGCAGTTCTTC.

The chain combines TRBV15 with TRBJ2-1; 9 nucleotides agree with TRBD1. The CDR3 length is 17 residues. Per germline, CDR1 LNHNV and CDR2 YYDKDF (reference sequence). V dropped 5 bases and J dropped 4; count of bases not matched to a gene: 12. The CDR3, as DNA: TGTGCCACCAGCGGGCCACCCGACAGGGGGTTGTACAATGAGCAGTTCTTC. Its protein product is CATSGPPDRGLYNEQFF.

The chain joins TRBV19 to TRBJ1-1, with D hard to call. Trimming removed 3 bases from V and 8 bases from J, with 13 bases in between. Germline CDR1 is LNHDA and CDR2 is SQIVND (reference sequence). This CDR3 is built from 13 residues. The CDR3 DNA reads as TGTGCCAGTAGTATGGGTCTGAGCGGAGAAGCTTTCTTT. Residues: CASSMGLSGEAFF. Filled out from reference TRBV19 and TRBJ1-1, the complete variable domain reads DGGITQSPKYLFRKEGQNVTLSCEQNLNHDAMYWYRQDPGQGLRLIYYSQIVNDFQKGDIAEGYSVSREKKESFPLTVTSAQKNPTAFYLCASSMGLSGEAFFGQGTRLTVV.

The genes are TRBV6-1 and TRBJ2-7; 10 nucleotides line up with TRBD1. This CDR3 contains 15 residues. V trimming: 5 bases; J trimming: 4 bases; junction bases outside the gene matches: 8. Germline V gene sequence: CDR1 MNHNS, CDR2 SASEGT. The CDR3 reads CASSSQWDRGYEQYF. The CDR3 nucleotides read TGTGCCAGCAGTTCCCAATGGGACAGGGGTTACGAGCAGTACTTC.

The chain links TRBV15 to TRBJ1-5; 7 bases align to TRBD1. The V segment lost 4 bases and the J segment 2 bases; nucleotides outside the gene matches: 5. CDR1 and CDR2 (germline): LNHNV, YYDKDF (reference sequence). The CDR3 runs to 15 residues. CDR3 protein: CATSKADRGNQPQHF. CDR3 DNA: TGTGCCACCAGCAAGGCCGACAGGGGCAATCAGCCCCAGCATTTT.

Only a few counts were recorded for this clone. V and J are TRBV27 and TRBJ1-1; D call uncertain. The CDR3 contains 15 residues. From germline, CDR1 is MNHEY and CDR2 SMNVEV (reference sequence). The germline V and J ends were trimmed by 5 bases and 1 base, with 14 bases remaining between them. CDR3 sequence reads: CASSQTSPGNTEAFF. The CDR3 coding sequence is TGTGCCAGCAGTCAAACCTCCCCAGGGAACACTGAAGCTTTCTTT.

The chain is built from TRBV7-3 and TRBJ2-3, with 7 bases fitting TRBD2. Germline V CDR1 and CDR2: SGHTA, FQGTGA. The V and J ends lost 3 bases and 1 base, in that order; junction bases with no gene match: 10. The CDR3 contains 17 residues. The CDR3 nucleotides read TGTGCCAGCAGCTTCCAGCCGGGCAGCGGGGGCACAGATACGCAGTATTTT. It encodes CASSFQPGSGGTDTQYF.

This sequence joins TRBV6-6 and TRBJ1-4, with D maybe TRBD1 (6 bases). V lost 5 bases and J 0 bases, leaving 7 bases between the germline ends. This CDR3 has 14 amino acids. The germline gives CDR1 MNHNY, CDR2 SVGAGI (reference sequence). The CDR3: CASSNRATNEKLFF. The CDR3 nucleotides read TGTGCCAGCAGTAACAGGGCAACTAATGAAAAACTGTTTTTT.

The chain uses TRBV6-5 and TRBJ1-1; 11 nucleotides agree with TRBD1. With V trimmed by 6 bases and J by 1 base, 4 bases remained unmatched. Germline CDR1 MNHEY, CDR2 SVGAGI. The CDR3 is 15 amino acids. CDR3 sequence: CASRRDRGGNTEAFF. CDR3 coding DNA: TGTGCCAGCAGACGGGACAGGGGGGGGAACACTGAAGCTTTCTTT.